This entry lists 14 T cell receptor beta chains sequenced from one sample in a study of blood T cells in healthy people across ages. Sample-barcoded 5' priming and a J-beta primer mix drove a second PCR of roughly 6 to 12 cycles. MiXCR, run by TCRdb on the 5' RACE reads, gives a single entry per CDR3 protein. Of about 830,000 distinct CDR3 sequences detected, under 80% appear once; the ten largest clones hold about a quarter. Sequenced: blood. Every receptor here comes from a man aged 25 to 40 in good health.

CDR3 sequence (DNA): TGTGCCAGCAAAGGGACTTCGAACACTGAAGCTTTCTTT. Amino acid sequence: CASKGTSNTEAFF. V and J are TRBV7-3 and TRBJ1-1; D may be TRBD1 (5 bases). V lost 7 bases to trimming and J lost 1 base, with 10 bases between them. Germline V gene sequence: CDR1 SGHTA, CDR2 FQGTGA. The CDR3 is 13 amino acids.

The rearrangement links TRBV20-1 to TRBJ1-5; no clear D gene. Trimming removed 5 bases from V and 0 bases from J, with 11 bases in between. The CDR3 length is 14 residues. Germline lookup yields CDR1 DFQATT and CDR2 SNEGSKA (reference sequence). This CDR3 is CSADDRHSNQPQHF. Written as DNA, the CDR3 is TGCAGTGCTGATGACCGACATAGCAATCAGCCCCAGCATTTT.

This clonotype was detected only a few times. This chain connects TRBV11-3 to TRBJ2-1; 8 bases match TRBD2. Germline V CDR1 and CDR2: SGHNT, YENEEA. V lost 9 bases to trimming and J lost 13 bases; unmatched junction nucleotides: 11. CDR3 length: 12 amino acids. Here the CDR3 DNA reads TGTGCCAGTAGCGGAACCCGGGGGGGTCAGTTCTTC. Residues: CASSGTRGGQFF.

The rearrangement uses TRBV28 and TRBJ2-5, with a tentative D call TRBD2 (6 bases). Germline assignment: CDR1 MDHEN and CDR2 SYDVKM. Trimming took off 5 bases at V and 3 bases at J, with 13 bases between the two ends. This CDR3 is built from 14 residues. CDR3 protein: CASSGGGIEETQYF. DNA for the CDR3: TGTGCCAGCAGTGGCGGCGGGATCGAAGAGACCCAGTACTTC. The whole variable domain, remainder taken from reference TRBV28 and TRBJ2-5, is DVKVTQSSRYLVKRTGEKVFLECVQDMDHENMFWYRQDPGLGLRLIYFSYDVKMKEKGDIPEGYSVSREKKERFSLILESASTNQTSMYLCASSGGGIEETQYFGPGTRLLVL.

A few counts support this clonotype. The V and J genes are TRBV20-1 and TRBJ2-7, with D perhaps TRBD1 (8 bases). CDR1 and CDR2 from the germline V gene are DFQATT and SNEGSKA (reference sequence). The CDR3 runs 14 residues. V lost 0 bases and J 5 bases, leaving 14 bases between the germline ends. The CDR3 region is CSARDGTGGDEQYF. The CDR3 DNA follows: TGCAGTGCTAGAGATGGAACAGGGGGGGACGAGCAGTACTTC.

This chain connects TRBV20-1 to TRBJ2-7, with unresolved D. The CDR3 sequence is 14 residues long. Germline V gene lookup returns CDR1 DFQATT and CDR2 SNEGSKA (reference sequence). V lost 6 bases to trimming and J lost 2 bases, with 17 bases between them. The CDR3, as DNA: TGCAGTGCCGCGTATGGCCCAGGAACCTACGAGCAGTACTTC. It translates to CSAAYGPGTYEQYF.

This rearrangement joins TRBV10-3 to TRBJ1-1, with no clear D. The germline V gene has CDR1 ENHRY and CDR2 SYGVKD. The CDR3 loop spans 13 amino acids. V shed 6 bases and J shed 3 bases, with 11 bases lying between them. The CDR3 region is CAISPGEHTEAFF. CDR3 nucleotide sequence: TGTGCCATCAGCCCCGGGGAGCACACTGAAGCTTTCTTT.

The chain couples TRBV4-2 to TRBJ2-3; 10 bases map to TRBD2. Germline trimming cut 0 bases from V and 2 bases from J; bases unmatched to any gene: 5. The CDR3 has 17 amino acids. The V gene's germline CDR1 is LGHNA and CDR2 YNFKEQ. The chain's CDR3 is CASSQETSGGATDTQYF. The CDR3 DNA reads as TGTGCCAGCAGCCAAGAAACCAGCGGGGGGGCCACAGATACGCAGTATTTT.

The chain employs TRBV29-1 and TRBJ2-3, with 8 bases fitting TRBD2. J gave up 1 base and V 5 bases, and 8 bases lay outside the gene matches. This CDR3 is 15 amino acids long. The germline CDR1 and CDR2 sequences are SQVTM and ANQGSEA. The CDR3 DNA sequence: TGCAGCGTTACCCGCGGGGGGAGTGGCACAGATACGCAGTATTTT. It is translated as CSVTRGGSGTDTQYF.

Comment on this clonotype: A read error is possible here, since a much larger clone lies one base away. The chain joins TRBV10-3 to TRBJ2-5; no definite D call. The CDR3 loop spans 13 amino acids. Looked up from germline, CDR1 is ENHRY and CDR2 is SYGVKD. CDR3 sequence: CASSGENQETQYF. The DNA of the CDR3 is TGTGCCAGCAGTGGAGAAAACCAAGAGACCCAGTACTTC.

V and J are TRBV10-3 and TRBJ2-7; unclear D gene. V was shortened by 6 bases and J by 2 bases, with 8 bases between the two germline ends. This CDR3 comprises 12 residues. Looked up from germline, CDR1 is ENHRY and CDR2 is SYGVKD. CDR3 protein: CAIRDDPYEQYF. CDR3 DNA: TGTGCCATCAGGGACGACCCCTACGAGCAGTACTTC.

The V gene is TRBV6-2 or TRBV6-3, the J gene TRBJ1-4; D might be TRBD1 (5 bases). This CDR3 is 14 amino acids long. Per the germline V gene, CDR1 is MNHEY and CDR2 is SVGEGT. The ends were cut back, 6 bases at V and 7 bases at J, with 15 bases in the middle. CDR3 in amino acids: CASSFTLGGEKLFF. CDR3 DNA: TGTGCCAGCAGCTTTACGCTCGGGGGTGAAAAACTGTTTTTT.

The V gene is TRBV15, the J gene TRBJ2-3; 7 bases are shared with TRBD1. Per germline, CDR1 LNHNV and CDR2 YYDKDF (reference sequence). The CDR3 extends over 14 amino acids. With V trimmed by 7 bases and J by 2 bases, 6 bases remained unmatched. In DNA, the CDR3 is TGTGCCACCACCTTCGGGACAGCCACAGATACGCAGTATTTT. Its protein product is CATTFGTATDTQYF. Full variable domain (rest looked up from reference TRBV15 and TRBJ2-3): DAMVIQNPRYQVTQFGKPVTLSCSQTLNHNVMYWYQQKSSQAPKLLFHYYDKDFNNEADTPDNFQSRRPNTSFCFLDIRSPGLGDTAMYLCATTFGTATDTQYFGPGTRLTVL.

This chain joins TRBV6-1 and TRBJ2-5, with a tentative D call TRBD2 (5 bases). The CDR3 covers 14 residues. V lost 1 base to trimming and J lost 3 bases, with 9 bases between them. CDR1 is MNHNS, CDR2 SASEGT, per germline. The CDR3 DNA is TGTGCCAGCAGTGAAGTTGGAGGTGAAGAGACCCAGTACTTC. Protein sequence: CASSEVGGEETQYF.